The 20 T cell receptor beta chains listed next were all sequenced from one sample in a study of CD4 T cells in relation to SARS-CoV-2 and coronaviruses. Produced via immunoSEQ multiplex PCR; TCRdb's table is partial and in-frame only. The table has tens of thousands of clones, 73% seen once; the top ten hold about 17%. For these TCRs, the target antigens are not known. The unexposed donors gave CD4+ T cells in about 2010-2019, prior to COVID-19. After around nine days of culture, CD4+ T cells were isolated. The specimen was CD4+ T cells from PBMCs, cultured in vitro. These receptor sequences come from a human donor in good health.

The chain carries TRBV2 and TRBJ1-5; D unresolved. Germline V lookup: CDR1 SNHLY, CDR2 FYNNEI. The CDR3 has 16 residues. V was pared by 6 bases and J by 3 bases, with 18 bases between. CDR3 residues: CASSPALGSFNQPQHF. The CDR3 DNA reads TGTGCCAGCAGCCCAGCCCTGGGGTCCTTCAATCAGCCCCAGCATTTT.

This clone was counted a single time. The rearrangement joins TRBV5-6 to TRBJ2-5; 8 bases match TRBD1. Germline lookup yields CDR1 SGHDT and CDR2 YYEEEE. There are 14 residues in the CDR3. The ends lost 1 base at V and 2 bases at J; junction bases unmatched: 1. CDR3 amino acids: CASSLWTGQETQYF. The CDR3 DNA sequence: TGTGCCAGCAGCTTGTGGACAGGGCAAGAGACCCAGTACTTC.

The V and J genes are TRBV19 and TRBJ1-5, with TRBD1 matching over 7 bases. Germline lookup yields CDR1 LNHDA and CDR2 SQIVND (reference sequence). This CDR3 has 15 residues. The ends lost 3 bases at V and 5 bases at J; junction bases unmatched: 7. DNA of the CDR3: TGTGCCAGTAGTATGGGGGACAGAGGTGATCAGCCCCAGCATTTT. As protein: CASSMGDRGDQPQHF.

A single count supports this clone. The chain has TRBV24-1 and TRBJ1-3; D not resolved. Trimming removed 5 bases at V and 4 bases at J, with 20 bases between. CDR3 size: 17 residues. Germline values: CDR1 KGHDR, CDR2 SFDVKD. Here the CDR3 reads CATSATEISQEGNTIYF. CDR3 DNA sequence: TGTGCCACCAGTGCTACAGAAATATCCCAGGAGGGAAACACCATATATTTT.

The table lists this clone with a few counts. This CDR3 reads CASSPGTGSGGYTF. The CDR3 nucleotides read TGTGCCAGTAGTCCTGGGACAGGGAGTGGTGGCTACACCTTC. J is TRBJ1-2 and V is TRBV19, with 9 bases fitting TRBD1. This CDR3 has 14 residues. CDR1 and CDR2 from the germline V gene are LNHDA and SQIVND (reference sequence). V was pared by 5 bases and J by 7 bases, with 8 bases of the junction left unmatched.

Worth noting for this clone: Germline and junction disagree at one end, which may indicate a read error. The chain carries TRBV2 and TRBJ1-1; perhaps TRBD1 as D (6 bases). This CDR3 is built from 12 residues. Germline lookup yields CDR1 SNHLY and CDR2 FYNNEI. The CDR3 DNA reads TGTGCCAGCAGTCCGGGCGAGGGAGGGGGACGCTTT. Encoded protein: CASSPGEGGGRF.

This clone came up a few times. The chain has TRBV5-4 and TRBJ2-3, with 7 bases identical to TRBD2. Germline V gene lookup returns CDR1 SGHNT and CDR2 YYREEE (reference sequence). This CDR3 has 16 amino acids. V was clipped by 3 bases and J by 4 bases; unmatched bases: 11. In nucleotides, the CDR3 is TGTGCCAGCAGCTCCCCTGGGGGGGTCCGGTCAGATACGCAGTATTTT. Translating it yields CASSSPGGVRSDTQYF.

This clone was seen a handful of times. This chain connects TRBV3-1 (or the pseudogene TRBV3-2) to TRBJ2-7; D not certain. The CDR3 has 14 amino acids. The V gene lost 3 bases and the J gene lost 3 bases, with 12 bases spanning the gap. CDR1 and CDR2 (germline): LGHDT, YNNKEL (reference sequence). The CDR3 is CASSQVTDNYEQYF. In nucleotides, the CDR3 is TGTGCCAGCAGCCAGGTAACAGATAACTACGAGCAGTACTTC.

This chain uses TRBV30 with TRBJ2-3; maybe TRBD2 (6 bases). The CDR3 consists of 13 residues. The germline V and J ends were trimmed by 5 bases and 0 bases, with 9 bases remaining between them. CDR1 is GTSNPN and CDR2 is SVGIG in the germline V gene (reference sequence). The CDR3: CAWLSGSTDTQYF. DNA of the CDR3: TGTGCCTGGTTAAGCGGGAGCACAGATACGCAGTATTTT.

The chain uses TRBV12-3 or TRBV12-4 and TRBJ1-2, with D maybe TRBD1 (5 bases). V gave up 5 bases and J gave up 2 bases, with 9 bases separating them. The CDR3 is 13 residues long. The CDR3 nucleotides read TGTGCCAGCAGTCGACAGAGGAACTATGGCTACACCTTC. This sequence encodes CASSRQRNYGYTF.

This clone was counted between two and nine times. Other nucleotide sequences from this sample produce the same CDR3. The V call is TRBV5-4, the J call TRBJ1-2; 9 nucleotides line up with TRBD1. This CDR3 is 14 amino acids long. Germline V lookup: CDR1 SGHNT, CDR2 YYREEE (reference sequence). Germline trimming cut 4 bases from V and 2 bases from J; bases unmatched to any gene: 3. CDR3 sequence reads: CASSPDRGNYGYTF. CDR3 in DNA: TGTGCCAGCAGCCCGGACAGGGGAAACTATGGCTACACCTTC. The full variable domain, with the rest looked up from reference TRBV5-4 and TRBJ1-2, is ETGVTQSPTHLIKTRGQQVTLRCSSQSGHNTVSWYQQALGQGPQFIFQYYREEENGRGNFPPRFSGLQFPNYSSELNVNALELDDSALYLCASSPDRGNYGYTFGSGTRLTVV.

This chain joins TRBV3-1 (or the pseudogene TRBV3-2) and TRBJ2-2; TRBD1 or TRBD2 may be the D gene (6 bases each). The germline CDR1 and CDR2 sequences are LGHDT and YNNKEL (reference sequence). This CDR3 is built from 14 residues. Deletions cut 2 bases from V and 6 bases from J, with 10 bases between. The CDR3 coding sequence is TGTGCCAGCAGCCAAAAAGGGGGGTCCGGGGAGCTGTTTTTT. Translated: CASSQKGGSGELFF.

This clone counts as medium-sized. This chain joins TRBV6-1 and TRBJ1-2; D is unresolved. The V end was cut by 2 bases, the J end by 4 bases, with 14 bases between. This CDR3 is 15 amino acids long. Germline lookup yields CDR1 MNHNS and CDR2 SASEGT. CDR3 residues: CASSETVSVVYGYTF. The CDR3, as DNA: TGTGCCAGCAGTGAAACGGTCAGCGTGGTCTATGGCTACACCTTC.

This chain links TRBV7-3 with TRBJ2-1; D is unresolved. CDR1 is SGHTA and CDR2 is FQGTGA in the germline V gene. V was shortened by 1 base and J by 6 bases, with 4 bases between the two germline ends. This CDR3 contains 12 residues. CDR3 bases: TGTGCCAGCAGCTTAATCGGCAATGAGCAGTTCTTC. Protein: CASSLIGNEQFF.

This chain links TRBV20-1 with TRBJ2-5; D unresolved. V was shortened by 5 bases and J by 5 bases, with 9 bases between the two germline ends. The CDR3 runs to 11 residues. Per germline, CDR1 DFQATT and CDR2 SNEGSKA (reference sequence). CDR3 loop: CSAVLGETQYF. The CDR3 DNA is TGCAGTGCTGTCCTGGGGGAGACCCAGTACTTC.

The chain has TRBV11-2 and TRBJ2-5, with D possibly TRBD2 on 6 matching bases. The CDR3 contains 15 residues. Trimming shortened V by 1 base and J by 2 bases, and 11 bases separated the two germline ends. Per the germline V gene, CDR1 is SGHAT and CDR2 is FQNNGV. DNA of the CDR3: TGTGCCAGCAGCTTAGGCTCAGGGACTCAAGAGACCCAGTACTTC. Its translation: CASSLGSGTQETQYF.

This chain links TRBV5-4 with TRBJ2-5; possibly TRBD2 for D (5 bases). Trimming cost V 0 bases and J 9 bases, with 9 bases left between them. CDR3 length: 12 residues. CDR1 and CDR2 (germline): SGHNT, YYREEE (reference sequence). CDR3 in DNA: TGTGCCAGCAGCTTGGGTCCGGAGGCCCAGTACTTC. Translated, it gives CASSLGPEAQYF. Using reference TRBV5-4 and TRBJ2-5 for the parts outside the CDR3, the full variable domain is ETGVTQSPTHLIKTRGQQVTLRCSSQSGHNTVSWYQQALGQGPQFIFQYYREEENGRGNFPPRFSGLQFPNYSSELNVNALELDDSALYLCASSLGPEAQYFGPGTRLLVL.

The chain carries TRBV7-6 and TRBJ2-1, with 7 bases matching TRBD1. The germline CDR1 and CDR2 sequences are SGHVS and FNYEAQ. V shed 3 bases and J 9 bases; nucleotides not matched to a gene: 11. The CDR3 runs 15 residues. The CDR3 nucleotides read TGTGCCAGCAGCTTGTCGCGACAGGGCTCCGGTGAGCAGTTCTTC. Translation gives CASSLSRQGSGEQFF.

This chain joins TRBV5-6 and TRBJ2-5, with D unresolved. CDR3 length: 13 residues. The germline gives CDR1 SGHDT, CDR2 YYEEEE. The ends were cut back, 4 bases at V and 1 base at J, with 8 bases in the middle. CDR3 sequence reads: CASSPHAQETQYF. CDR3 DNA: TGTGCCAGCAGCCCCCACGCCCAAGAGACCCAGTACTTC.

J is TRBJ1-4 and V is TRBV5-1, with D hard to call. The CDR3 has 15 amino acids. Germline loops: CDR1 SGHRS, CDR2 YFSETQ. The V end lost 4 bases, the J end lost 0 bases, and 10 bases lay between the germline ends. As DNA, the CDR3 is TGCGCCAGCAGCAAGTACGGTTCAACTAATGAAAAACTGTTTTTT. It is translated as CASSKYGSTNEKLFF.